The 11 T cell receptor beta chains below all came from one sample that was sequenced in a study of response to subunit inactivated influenza vaccine. One entry per CDR3 protein results from TCRdb running MiXCR on the RT-PCR reads. Of fewer than 250,000 distinct CDR3 sequences in the sample, about 15% were seen once. This specimen consisted of CD8+ T cells sorted from PBMCs, obtained 5 days after vaccination. Receptors were obtained from a man aged 50 to 59 who received an inactivated influenza vaccine.

In its sample, this clonotype was seen many times. This chain links TRBV6-2 or TRBV6-3 with TRBJ2-1; D may correspond to TRBD1 or TRBD2 (6 bases each). The CDR3 is 16 amino acids. V lost 2 bases and J lost 5, with 16 bases in between. From germline, CDR1 is MNHEY and CDR2 SVGEGT. The CDR3 loop is CASSYREGGGDNEQFF. For the CDR3, the DNA is TGTGCCAGCAGTTACCGAGAGGGGGGAGGCGACAATGAGCAGTTCTTC.

This chain links TRBV4-3 with TRBJ1-1; maybe TRBD1 (5 bases). Looked up from germline, CDR1 is LGHNA and CDR2 is YSLEER. The CDR3 totals 15 residues. V dropped 4 bases and J dropped 5 bases, with 17 bases sitting between them. The CDR3: CASSRLEWGGTEAFF. CDR3 sequence (DNA): TGCGCCAGCAGCCGGCTAGAATGGGGGGGAACTGAAGCTTTCTTT.

V usage is TRBV7-9 and J usage is TRBJ2-3; D not resolved. This CDR3 is 14 amino acids long. The germline V gene has CDR1 SEHNR and CDR2 FQNEAQ (reference sequence). V was trimmed by 3 bases and J by 0 bases, leaving 7 bases between them. The CDR3 nucleotides read TGTGCCAGCAGCTTCTCGGTGAGCACAGATACGCAGTATTTT. Translating it yields CASSFSVSTDTQYF.

The rearrangement uses TRBV5-5 and TRBJ1-2; D ambiguous. Trimming pared 3 bases from V and 1 base from J, leaving 22 bases between. The CDR3 consists of 18 residues. The germline gives CDR1 SGHKS, CDR2 YYEKEE (reference sequence). The CDR3 DNA reads TGTGCCAGCAGCTCACAATCGGACCGACGGACGGATAACTATGGCTACACCTTC. Its protein product is CASSSQSDRRTDNYGYTF.

This clonotype was observed a few times. The chain has TRBV6-1 and TRBJ2-2, with D possibly being TRBD1 (6 bases). The CDR3 has 15 amino acids. Germline-derived CDR1 and CDR2 are MNHNS and SASEGT. Between the trimmed V and J ends, which lost 4 bases and 6 bases, there was a span of 15 bases. Written as DNA, the CDR3 is TGTGCCAGCAGTGGATACAGGGTTTGGGCCGGGGAGCTGTTTTTT. Protein sequence: CASSGYRVWAGELFF.

The chain couples TRBV4-2 to TRBJ2-1; TRBD1 matches 12 bases. The CDR3 runs to 16 residues. CDR1 and CDR2 (germline): LGHNA, YNFKEQ. V was pared by 0 bases and J by 9 bases, with 6 bases of the junction left unmatched. The CDR3: CASSQDAGQGAGEQFF. The CDR3 bases are TGTGCCAGCAGCCAAGATGCGGGACAGGGGGCTGGTGAGCAGTTCTTC.

V usage is TRBV2 and J usage is TRBJ2-3, with 9 bases lining up with TRBD2. Germline CDR1 reads SNHLY; CDR2 reads FYNNEI. The CDR3 length is 16 residues. V gave up 6 bases and J gave up 0 bases; unmatched junction bases: 7. In DNA form, the CDR3 reads TGTGCCAGCAGCGATATAGCGGGGGCTAGCACAGATACGCAGTATTTT. Its translation: CASSDIAGASTDTQYF.

In its sample, this clonotype is medium-sized. The chain joins TRBV3-1 to TRBJ2-7; 11 bases align to TRBD1. The CDR3 spans 16 residues. The germline V gene encodes CDR1 LGHDT and CDR2 YNNKEL (reference sequence). Trimming took 2 bases from V and 2 from J; bases not matched to a gene: 5. CDR3 sequence (DNA): TGTGCCAGCAGCCAAAAGAGGGGACAGGGGGCCTACGAGCAGTACTTC. Protein product: CASSQKRGQGAYEQYF.

This clonotype came up once. The chain couples TRBV2 to TRBJ2-3; 9 nucleotides match TRBD2. CDR3 size: 15 residues. Germline V gene data show CDR1 as SNHLY and CDR2 as FYNNEI. V was pared by 7 bases and J by 6 bases, with 11 bases of the junction left unmatched. CDR3 residues: CASTQRGGGADTQYF. The CDR3, as DNA: TGTGCCAGCACCCAACGGGGCGGGGGGGCTGATACGCAGTATTTT.

J is TRBJ2-3 and V is TRBV5-5, with 9 bases fitting TRBD2. The CDR3 is made up of 15 amino acids. CDR1 SGHKS and CDR2 YYEKEE come from the germline V gene (reference sequence). Trimming took 0 bases from V and 2 from J; bases not matched to a gene: 1. For the CDR3, the DNA is TGTGCCAGCAGCTTGGGACTAGCGGCCACAGATACGCAGTATTTT. Amino acids: CASSLGLAATDTQYF.

The V and J genes are TRBV12-5 and TRBJ1-5, with 7 bases aligning to TRBD1. V lost 3 bases to trimming and J lost 6 bases; unmatched junction nucleotides: 2. The CDR3 loop spans 13 amino acids. Germline-derived CDR1 and CDR2 are LGHNT and FRNRAP. In nucleotides, the CDR3 is TGTGCTAGTGGTTTAGGGGGCTCTCAGCCCCAGCATTTT. Its protein product is CASGLGGSQPQHF.